This T cell receptor (beta chain) stems from a study of T-cell reconstitution after alpha-beta-depleted transplantation in children. The TCRbeta library incorporated unique molecular identifiers. TCRdb called the PCR reads again in MiXCR, with one record for every CDR3 protein. The sample includes 600,000 to 700,000 distinct CDR3 sequences, over 15% seen only once; the top ten take over 0.95%. The CDR3 length is 14 residues. The V end was cut by 3 bases, the J end by 8 bases, with 13 bases between. Per the germline V gene, CDR1 is LNHNV and CDR2 is YYDKDF (reference sequence). This TCR was sampled from a human donor who donated a stem cell graft to a child with acute myeloid leukemia. V usage is TRBV15 and J usage is TRBJ1-4, with a possible D match to TRBD1 (6 bases). Sequences were derived from PBMCs from the stem cell graft donor, sampled from the stem cell graft. CDR3 sequence reads: CATSSTGSGEKLFF. CDR3 bases: TGTGCCACCAGCAGTACAGGGTCCGGAGAAAAACTGTTTTTT.